This T cell receptor beta chain was recovered during a study of T cell responses to AZD1222 COVID-19 vaccine. Study-wide results and caveats: Epitopes outside B.1.351 and B.1.1.7 mutated regions reportedly drew nearly half of spike TCRs. Spike was spanned by vaccine-associated CD4 TCRs, which were dominant at 160-218 and 743-854. Only a handful of individuals given AZD1222 were seropositive at baseline.

Of note for this clone: Its target is unknown.

This CDR3 comprises 11 residues. Trimming removed 2 bases at V and 11 bases at J, with 10 bases between. Germline lookup yields CDR1 MNHNY and CDR2 SVGAGI (reference sequence). The repertoire was sequenced with immunoSEQ multiplex PCR; TCRdb's copy has only in-frame clones and lacks some. The sample lists about 97,000 clones; approximately 90% were seen once. The genes are TRBV6-6 and TRBJ2-7; no reliable D call. Specimen: peripheral blood, collected on day 0 of AZD1222 vaccination. This TCR was recovered from an adult in good health. CDR3 DNA: TGTGCCAGCAGTTACGCCTCAGAAGAGTACTTC. It codes for CASSYASEEYF.